This T cell receptor beta chain was found in a study of T cell responses to AZD1222 COVID-19 vaccine. Study observations and caveats: Spike-specific TCR repertoires showed rising breadth and depth after two AZD1222 doses. Targeting of unmutated variant regions was reportedly seen in nearly half of spike-specific TCRs.

This CDR3 comprises 13 residues. The germline V gene has CDR1 MNHEY and CDR2 SVGAGI. V shed 6 bases, J shed 5 bases, and the junction held 5 bases outside the gene matches. TCRdb's table, derived via immunoSEQ multiplex PCR, lists solely in-frame clones and lacks some. Here the sample spans 90,000 to 95,000 clones, about 90% being singletons. Concerning this clone itself: The antigen is unknown.

Sequences were derived from peripheral blood, sampled on day 0 of AZD1222 vaccination. The rearrangement uses TRBV6-5 and TRBJ1-2, with 8 bases lining up with TRBD1. The sequence came from an adult in good health. CDR3 loop: CASRLGQEYGYTF. CDR3 DNA: TGTGCCAGCAGACTGGGACAGGAGTATGGCTACACCTTC.